This T cell receptor beta chain emerged from a study of T cell changes during pregnancy in multiple sclerosis. Sequenced by immunoSEQ multiplex PCR; TCRdb stores in-frame clones only, minus some. The table lists about 69,000 clones, around 94% of them singletons, with roughly 2% in the top ten. The V gene's germline CDR1 is SGHTA and CDR2 FQGTGA. This CDR3 is 13 amino acids long. J was trimmed by 7 bases and V by 3 bases; bases with no gene match: 3. This receptor was identified in a female donor in good health, enrolled as a control in a pregnancy study. This material consisted of peripheral blood, taken in the third trimester of pregnancy. The V and J genes are TRBV7-3 and TRBJ2-1; 7 nucleotides agree with TRBD2. CDR3 sequence reads: CASSFGGENEQFF. The CDR3 DNA reads TGTGCCAGCAGCTTTGGGGGGGAAAATGAGCAGTTCTTC.